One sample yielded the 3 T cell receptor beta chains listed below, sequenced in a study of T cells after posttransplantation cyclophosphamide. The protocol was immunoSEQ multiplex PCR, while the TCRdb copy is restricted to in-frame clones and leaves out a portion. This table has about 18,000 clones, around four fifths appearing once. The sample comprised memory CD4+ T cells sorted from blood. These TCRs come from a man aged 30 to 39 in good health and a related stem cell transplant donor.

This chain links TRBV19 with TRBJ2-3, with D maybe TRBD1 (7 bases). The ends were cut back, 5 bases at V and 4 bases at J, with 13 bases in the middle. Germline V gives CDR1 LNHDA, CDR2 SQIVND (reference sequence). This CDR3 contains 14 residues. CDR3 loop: CASSLRGDPDTQYF. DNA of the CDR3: TGTGCCAGTAGTCTCAGGGGGGACCCAGATACGCAGTATTTT.

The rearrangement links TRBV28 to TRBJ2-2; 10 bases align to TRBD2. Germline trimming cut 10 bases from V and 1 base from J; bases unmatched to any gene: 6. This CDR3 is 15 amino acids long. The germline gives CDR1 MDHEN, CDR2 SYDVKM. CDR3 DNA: TGTGCCATCCAATCTAGCGGGGGGAACACCGGGGAGCTGTTTTTT. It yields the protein CAIQSSGGNTGELFF.

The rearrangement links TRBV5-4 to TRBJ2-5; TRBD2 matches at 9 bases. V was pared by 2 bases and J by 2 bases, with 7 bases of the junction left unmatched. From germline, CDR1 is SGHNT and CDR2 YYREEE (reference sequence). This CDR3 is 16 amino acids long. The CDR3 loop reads CASSLRGGGAQETQYF. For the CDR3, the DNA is TGTGCCAGCAGCTTAAGGGGCGGGGGGGCACAAGAGACCCAGTACTTC.